This T cell receptor beta chain emerged from a study of blood T cells in healthy people across ages. Study outcomes and limitations: Naive CD4+ cell counts and diversity both ran higher in long-lived than in aged donors. PBMCs that were unsorted prevented a conclusive naive versus antigen-experienced comparison.

For the second PCR, which ran for about 7 to 11 cycles, a sample-barcoded 5' primer and a J-beta primer mix were used. One entry per CDR3 protein results from TCRdb running MiXCR on the 5' RACE reads. Altogether nearly 1 million distinct CDR3 sequences are present, 51% being singletons, with the ten largest covering around 21%. The authors isolated at least 6.5 million PBMCs per sample. About this clonotype itself: Its target is unknown.

Germline V CDR1 and CDR2: MDHEN, SYDVKM. This CDR3 is 13 amino acids long. V lost 2 bases, J lost 11 bases, and 13 bases lay in between. This chain links TRBV28 with TRBJ2-1; D is possibly TRBD2 (5 bases). The origin of this receptor is a woman in her sixties in good health. The sequenced sample consisted of blood. The CDR3 DNA reads TGTGCCAGCAGTTTAATCCCGGGGAGAAAGCAGTTCTTC. Its protein is CASSLIPGRKQFF.